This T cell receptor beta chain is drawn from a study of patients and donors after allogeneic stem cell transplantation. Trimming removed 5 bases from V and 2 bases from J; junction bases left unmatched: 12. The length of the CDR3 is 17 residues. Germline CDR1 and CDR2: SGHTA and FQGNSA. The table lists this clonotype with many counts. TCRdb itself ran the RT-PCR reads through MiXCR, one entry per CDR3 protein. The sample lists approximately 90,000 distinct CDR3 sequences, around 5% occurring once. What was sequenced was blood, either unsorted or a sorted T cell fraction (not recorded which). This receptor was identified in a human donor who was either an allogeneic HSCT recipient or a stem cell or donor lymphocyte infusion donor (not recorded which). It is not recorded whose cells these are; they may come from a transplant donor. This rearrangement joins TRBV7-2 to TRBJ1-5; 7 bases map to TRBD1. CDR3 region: CASSPGTAFLGNQPQHF. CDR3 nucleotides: TGTGCCAGCAGCCCTGGGACAGCCTTTTTGGGCAATCAGCCCCAGCATTTT.